This entry features one T cell receptor beta chain sequence. The data were taken from a study of blood T cell repertoires in COVID-19. On the study more broadly: The United States, Italy and Spain supplied acute and convalescent COVID-19 samples. PBMCs, B-cell-depleted T cells, or T cells provided the cDNA or gDNA that made up the material.

Original methodology: Reference gene primer amplification gave nucleated cell count estimates. Here immunoSEQ multiplex PCR was the method, and the copy in TCRdb shows in-frame clones only, minus some. V and J calls and clone size follow that table, whereas D and trimming were derived from the DNA. The data contain around 180,000 clones, about 85% of them singletons. The sequencing input was peripheral blood. The TCR sequence derives from a man at least 80 years old with COVID-19, enrolled during active disease.

CDR3 sequence reads: CASSSASPRGYTF. As DNA, the CDR3 is TGTGCCAGCAGCTCCGCCTCGCCGAGAGGCTACACCTTC. This chain connects TRBV6-2 or TRBV6-3 to TRBJ1-2; D call uncertain. Germline V gives CDR1 MNHEY, CDR2 SVGEGT. Trimming cost V 6 bases and J 8 bases, with 16 bases left between them. This CDR3 contains 13 residues.